The sequence of this T cell receptor (beta chain) was determined in a study of early T cells in non-severe SARS-CoV-2 infection. Whole-study context: Alpha and beta chains were unpaired, from unsorted whole-blood bulk RNA. Findings of the study overall: Reliance on VDJdb matching favored anti-spike CD8 responses; private and CD4 specificities were missed.

This CDR3 contains 16 residues. V lost 8 bases and J 3 bases, leaving 20 bases between the germline ends. CDR1 and CDR2 from the germline V gene are LNHDA and SQIVND (reference sequence). Individual cDNA molecules were tagged with unique molecular identifiers, the study reported. TCRdb re-derived calls from the 5' RACE reads in MiXCR, one entry per CDR3 protein. Counted here are around 78,000 distinct CDR3 sequences, around a tenth occurring once; the ten biggest clones make up roughly 7.5%. This clonotype was seen more than once but under ten times. The antigen is unknown. This TCR was recovered from an adult who was a healthcare worker with PCR-confirmed SARS-CoV-2 infection or an uninfected control (not recorded which). Sequencing was performed on whole blood, taken at baseline. The rearrangement uses TRBV19 and TRBJ2-1, with D perhaps TRBD1 (5 bases). CDR3 in DNA: TGTGCCAGTGACGTCGATTCTAGGGGCGACTACAATGAGCAGTTCTTC. Translating gives CASDVDSRGDYNEQFF.